This is a list of T cell receptor beta chains from one sample in a study of control samples from healthy donors and cancer patients. Libraries were prepared by immunoSEQ multiplex PCR; TCRdb keeps only in-frame clonotypes and omits some of them. Among fewer than 90,000 clones listed, around 87% were seen once. Sequencing input: blood. The receptors were gathered from a man in his fifties in good health. Each CDR3 is given with its conserved first and last residue. D genes are given only for firm matches. The size of a clone is reported for some rows only, either as once, few or many, or as a class for expanded clones.

abundance	v_gene	d_gene	j_gene	CDR3nt	CDR3aa
once	TRBV29-1	NA	TRBJ2-3	TGCAGCGTTGAAACAGGATCAGATACGCAGTATTTT	CSVETGSDTQYF
NA	TRBV7-6	NA	TRBJ2-1	TGTGCCAGCAGCTCGGGCGGGCCCTACAATGAGCAGTTCTTC	CASSSGGPYNEQFF
NA	TRBV5-1	NA	TRBJ2-5	TGCGCCAGCAGCATTGGTGTATCGGACCAAGAGACCCAGTACTTC	CASSIGVSDQETQYF
NA	TRBV6-2/TRBV6-3	NA	TRBJ2-5	TGTGCCAGCAGTACGGTAGAGACCCAGTACTTC	CASSTVETQYF
NA	TRBV6-1	NA	TRBJ2-5	TGTGCCAGCAGTGAATTATTCGAGGGCTGGGAGACCCAGTACTTC	CASSELFEGWETQYF
NA	TRBV7-3	NA	TRBJ2-1	TGTGCCAGCAGCCCGATACCCCCCTACAATGAGCAGTTCTTC	CASSPIPPYNEQFF
NA	TRBV30	TRBD1	TRBJ2-3	TGTGCCTGGAAGGTAGGACAGGTATTCACAGATACGCAGTATTTT	CAWKVGQVFTDTQYF
NA	TRBV4-1	TRBD2	TRBJ2-3	TGCGCCAGCAGCCCGTGGGGACTAGACGGGGGTGCAGATACGCAGTATTTT	CASSPWGLDGGADTQYF
NA	TRBV11-2	TRBD2	TRBJ2-1	TGTGCCAGCAGCTTAGTAGCGGGAGGATCCTACAATGAGCAGTTCTTC	CASSLVAGGSYNEQFF
NA	TRBV12-3/TRBV12-4	NA	TRBJ1-1	TGTGCCAGCAGCTTCAACTGGTACACTGAAGCTTTCTTT	CASSFNWYTEAFF
NA	TRBV15	NA	TRBJ2-7	TGTGCCACTTCATATGGAGTCTCCTACGAGCAGTACTTC	CATSYGVSYEQYF
NA	TRBV3-1/TRBV3-2	NA	TRBJ1-1	TGTGCCAGCAGCCAAGATCCGGACGGTCACACTGAAGCTTTCTTT	CASSQDPDGHTEAFF
NA	TRBV6-5	TRBD1	TRBJ1-1	TGTGCCAGCAGTTACTCGCGGGACAGGTCTGAAGCTTTCTTT	CASSYSRDRSEAFF
NA	TRBV2	NA	TRBJ2-1	TGTGCCAGCAGTTTTAACAGCGACAATGAGCAGTTCTTC	CASSFNSDNEQFF
few	TRBV11-3	NA	TRBJ1-1	TGTGCCAGCAGCTTAGCGCCATCGGGGGCTCCTATCACTGAAGCTTTCTTT	CASSLAPSGAPITEAFF
NA	TRBV6-6	NA	TRBJ2-5	TGTGCCAGCAGTGATCGGACACGACAAGAGACCCAGTACTTC	CASSDRTRQETQYF
NA	TRBV21-1	NA	TRBJ1-2	TGTGCCAGCAGCGTCCCGGGACAGGGCAAGGAGGGTTCGAGTAACTATGGCTACACCTTC	CASSVPGQGKEGSSNYGYTF
NA	TRBV10-3	TRBD2	TRBJ2-5	TGTGCCATCAGTCTCGGGGCTAGCGGCCTCCAAGGAGAGACCCAGTACTTC	CAISLGASGLQGETQYF
NA	TRBV23-1	NA	TRBJ2-7	TGCGCCAGCAGTCGCATAGACGAGGACTTCTTCTCCTACGAGCAGTACTTC	CASSRIDEDFFSYEQYF
NA	TRBV5-5	NA	TRBJ1-1	TGTGCCAGCAGTCGAACAGTTAACACTGAAGCTTTCTTT	CASSRTVNTEAFF
few	TRBV23-1	NA	TRBJ2-1	TGCGCCAGCACCAATGAGCAGTTCTTC	CASTNEQFF